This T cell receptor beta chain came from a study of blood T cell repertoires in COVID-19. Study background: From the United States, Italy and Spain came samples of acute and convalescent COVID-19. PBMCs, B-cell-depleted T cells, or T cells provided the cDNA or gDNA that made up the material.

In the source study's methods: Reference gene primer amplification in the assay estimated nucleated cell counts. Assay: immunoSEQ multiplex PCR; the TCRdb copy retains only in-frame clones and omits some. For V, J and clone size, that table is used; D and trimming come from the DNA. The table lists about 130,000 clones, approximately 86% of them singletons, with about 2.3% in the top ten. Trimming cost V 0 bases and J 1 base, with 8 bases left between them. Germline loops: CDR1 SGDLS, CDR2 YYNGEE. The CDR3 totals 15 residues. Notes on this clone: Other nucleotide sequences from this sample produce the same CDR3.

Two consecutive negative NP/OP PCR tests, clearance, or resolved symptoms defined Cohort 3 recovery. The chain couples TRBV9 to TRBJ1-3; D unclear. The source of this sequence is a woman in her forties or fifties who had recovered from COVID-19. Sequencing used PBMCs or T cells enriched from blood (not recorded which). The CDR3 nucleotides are TGTGCCAGCAGCGTAGCTACCGGGTCTGGAAACACCATATATTTT. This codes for CASSVATGSGNTIYF.